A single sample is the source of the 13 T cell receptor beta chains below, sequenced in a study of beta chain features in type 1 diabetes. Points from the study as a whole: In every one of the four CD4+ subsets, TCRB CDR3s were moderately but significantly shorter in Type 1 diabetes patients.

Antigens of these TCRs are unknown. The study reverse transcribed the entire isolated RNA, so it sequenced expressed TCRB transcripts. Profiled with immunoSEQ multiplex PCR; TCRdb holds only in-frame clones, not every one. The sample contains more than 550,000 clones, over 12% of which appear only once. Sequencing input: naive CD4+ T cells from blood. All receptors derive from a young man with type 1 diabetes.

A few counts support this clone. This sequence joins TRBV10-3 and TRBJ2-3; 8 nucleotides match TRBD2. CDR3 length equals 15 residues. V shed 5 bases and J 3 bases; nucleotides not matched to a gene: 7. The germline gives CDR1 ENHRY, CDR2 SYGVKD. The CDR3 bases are TGTGCCATCAGTTCAGTGACTAGCGTAACAGATACGCAGTATTTT. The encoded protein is CAISSVTSVTDTQYF.

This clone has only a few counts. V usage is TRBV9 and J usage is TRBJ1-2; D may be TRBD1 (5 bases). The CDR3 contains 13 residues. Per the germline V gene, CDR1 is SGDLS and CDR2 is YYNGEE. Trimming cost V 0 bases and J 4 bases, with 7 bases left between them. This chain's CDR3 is CASSVETGYGYTF. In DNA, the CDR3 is TGTGCCAGCAGCGTAGAAACAGGCTATGGCTACACCTTC.

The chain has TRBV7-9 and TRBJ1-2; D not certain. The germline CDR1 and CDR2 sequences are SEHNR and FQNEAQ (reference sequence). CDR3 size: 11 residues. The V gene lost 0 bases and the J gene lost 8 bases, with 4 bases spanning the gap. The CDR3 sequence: CASSLARGYTF. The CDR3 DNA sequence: TGTGCCAGCAGCTTAGCGAGGGGCTACACCTTC.

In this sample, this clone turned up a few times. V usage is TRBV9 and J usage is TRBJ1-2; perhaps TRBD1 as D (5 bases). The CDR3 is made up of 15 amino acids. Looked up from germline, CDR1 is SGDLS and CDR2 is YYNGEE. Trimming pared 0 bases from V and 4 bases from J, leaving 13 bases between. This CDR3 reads CASSVAPDRSYGYTF. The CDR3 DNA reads TGTGCCAGCAGCGTAGCTCCAGACAGATCCTATGGCTACACCTTC.

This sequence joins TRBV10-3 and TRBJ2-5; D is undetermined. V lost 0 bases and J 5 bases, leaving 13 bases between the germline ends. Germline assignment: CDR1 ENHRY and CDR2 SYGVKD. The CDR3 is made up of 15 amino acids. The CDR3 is CAISESPQDRETQYF. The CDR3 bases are TGTGCCATCAGTGAGTCACCGCAAGATCGGGAGACCCAGTACTTC.

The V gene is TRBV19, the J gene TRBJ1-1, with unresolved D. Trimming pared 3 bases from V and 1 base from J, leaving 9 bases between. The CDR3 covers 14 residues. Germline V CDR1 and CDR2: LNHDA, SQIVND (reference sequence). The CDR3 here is CASSMHRPNTEAFF. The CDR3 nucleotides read TGTGCCAGTAGTATGCACAGACCGAACACTGAAGCTTTCTTT. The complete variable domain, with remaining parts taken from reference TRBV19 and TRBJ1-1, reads DGGITQSPKYLFRKEGQNVTLSCEQNLNHDAMYWYRQDPGQGLRLIYYSQIVNDFQKGDIAEGYSVSREKKESFPLTVTSAQKNPTAFYLCASSMHRPNTEAFFGQGTRLTVV.

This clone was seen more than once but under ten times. The CDR3 nucleotides are TGTGCCAGCAGGGAGGGACAGAACTATGGCTACACCTTC. Its translation is CASREGQNYGYTF. V gene TRBV2 combines with J gene TRBJ1-2, with 7 bases lining up with TRBD1. V lost 6 bases to trimming and J lost 2 bases; unmatched junction nucleotides: 3. This CDR3 contains 13 residues. Germline CDR1 is SNHLY and CDR2 is FYNNEI.

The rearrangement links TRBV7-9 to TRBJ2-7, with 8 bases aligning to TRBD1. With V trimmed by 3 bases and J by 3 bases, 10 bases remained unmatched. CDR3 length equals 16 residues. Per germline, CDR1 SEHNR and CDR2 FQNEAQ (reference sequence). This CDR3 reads CASSFFPGTGNYEQYF. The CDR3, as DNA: TGTGCCAGCAGCTTTTTTCCCGGGACAGGAAACTACGAGCAGTACTTC.

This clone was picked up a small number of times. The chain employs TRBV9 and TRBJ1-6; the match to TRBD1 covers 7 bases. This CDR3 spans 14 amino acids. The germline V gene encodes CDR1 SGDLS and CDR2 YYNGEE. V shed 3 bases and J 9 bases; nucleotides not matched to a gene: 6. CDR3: CASSDGTVSSPLHF. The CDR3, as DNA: TGTGCCAGCAGCGATGGGACAGTGAGTTCACCCCTCCACTTT.

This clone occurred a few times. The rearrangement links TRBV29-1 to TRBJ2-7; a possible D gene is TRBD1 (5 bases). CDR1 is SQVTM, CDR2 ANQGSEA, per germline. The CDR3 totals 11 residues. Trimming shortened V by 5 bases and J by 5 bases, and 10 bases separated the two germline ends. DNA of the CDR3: TGCAGCGTTCAGGGTTCGGACGAGCAGTACTTC. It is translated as CSVQGSDEQYF.

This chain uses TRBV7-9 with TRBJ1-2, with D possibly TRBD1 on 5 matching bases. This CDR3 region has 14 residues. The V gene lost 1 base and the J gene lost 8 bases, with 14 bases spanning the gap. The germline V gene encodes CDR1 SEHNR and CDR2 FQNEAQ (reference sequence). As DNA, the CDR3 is TGTGCCAGCAGCTTAGAGTCCGCCCCAGGGGGCTACACCTTC. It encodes CASSLESAPGGYTF.

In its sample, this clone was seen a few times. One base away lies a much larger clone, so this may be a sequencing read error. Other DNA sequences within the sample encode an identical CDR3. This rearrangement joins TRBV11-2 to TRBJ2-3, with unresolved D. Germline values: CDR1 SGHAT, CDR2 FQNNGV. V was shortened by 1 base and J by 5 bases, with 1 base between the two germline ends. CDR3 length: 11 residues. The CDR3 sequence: CASSLVDTQYF. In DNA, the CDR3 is TGTGCCAGCAGCTTAGTAGATACGCAGTATTTT.

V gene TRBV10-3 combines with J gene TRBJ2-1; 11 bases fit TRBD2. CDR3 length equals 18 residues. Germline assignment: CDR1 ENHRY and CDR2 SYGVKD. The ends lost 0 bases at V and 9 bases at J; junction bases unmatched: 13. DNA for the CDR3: TGTGCCATCAGTGAGTCGGCGGGCGGTAGCGGGGGGGCCGGTGAGCAGTTCTTC. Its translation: CAISESAGGSGGAGEQFF.